This entry is about one T cell receptor (beta chain). The table lists this clone with a few counts. No antigen is known for it. No base quality information exists; no much larger clone differs at one position. Per the germline V gene (reference sequence), SEHNR is the CDR1 and FQNEAQ is the CDR2. Relative to germline, V is 1 base shorter and J is 4 bases shorter, with 5 bases between their ends. Taken from cysteine to phenylalanine, the CDR3 has 13 residues. The CDR3 DNA has 39 bases and is translated from base 1. The entry originates in a study of OX40 agonist ivuxolimab in advanced cancers. In terms of the full investigation: Ivuxolimab was an agonistic, fully human IgG2 monoclonal antibody directed against OX40 (CD134), a costimulatory receptor. Intravenous ivuxolimab was administered to patients every 2 weeks at six dose levels: 0.01, 0.1, 0.3, 1.5, 3 and 10 mg/kg. Of the roughly 54 dose-escalation patients, hepatocellular carcinoma was present in approximately 20, melanoma in approximately 15, renal cell carcinoma in 9 and head and neck cancer in 9. In the dose-escalation cohort, 75% to 85% of patients were male, and the mean age was roughly 60 years with a range of roughly 20 to 80. Patients were allowed to have had prior anti-PD-1, anti-PD-L1 or anti-CTLA-4 therapy, and 40% to 45% of the dose-escalation patients had previously received checkpoint inhibitors. Three dose-escalation patients achieved partial responses, one with hepatocellular carcinoma and two with cutaneous melanoma. Peripheral TCRbeta sequencing was intended to test whether TCR sequence diversity was altered and clonal T-cell expansion was caused by ivuxolimab. The paper describes the monotherapy dose-escalation part (N of about 55 patients) of the phase I trial of ivuxolimab. The full study reports these points: The antigen specificity of the peripheral T cells that underwent clonal expansion was not determined. On average, CD8+ T cells showed more expanded clones than CD4+ T cells after ivuxolimab. Low levels of normalized T-cell clonal expansion were also seen in some patients who did not respond. In the 0.1-3.0 mg/kg groups, partial responders had among the lowest normalized peripheral clonal expansion, particularly in CD8+ T cells. Clonal expansion of both CD4+ and CD8+ blood T cells was observed from baseline to week 6 at doses 0.1 to 3.0 mg/kg.

Patients with a history of autoimmune disease or receiving systemic immunosuppression were excluded from the trial. In every dose cohort, peripheral blood was drawn for TCR sequencing at baseline, cycle 4 day 1, and cycle 7 day 1. Samples came from an open-label, multicenter, first-in-human phase I dose-escalation trial of ivuxolimab. The trial enrolled adults with locally advanced or metastatic head and neck squamous cell, hepatocellular, melanoma or renal cell carcinoma. CD4+ and CD8+ T cells were sorted separately from peripheral blood before TCR sequencing. For sequencing of the TCRbeta CDR3 region, genomic DNA was extracted from the sorted cells. The immunoSEQ Assay was used for sequencing of TCRbeta CDR3 regions. TCRdb retrieved this table from immuneACCESS and kept in-frame rearrangements only. Not all clones are present; in checked studies, unresolved V genes account for under half, and no reason is known for the remainder. The sample table shows tens of thousands of clones, and roughly 73% are seen once. The top ten hold 2.4% of the sample.

The sequence is built from TRBV7-9 and TRBJ1-5; the D segment cannot be called with confidence. Sample: CD4+ or CD8+ T cells sorted from blood, taken in a trial of the OX40 agonist ivuxolimab. The sequence derives from an adult with an advanced solid tumor such as melanoma, head and neck, liver or kidney cancer. The DNA is TGTGCCAGCAGCTTAGGCCCTAATCAGCCCCAGCATTTT. Translated, this is CASSLGPNQPQHF.